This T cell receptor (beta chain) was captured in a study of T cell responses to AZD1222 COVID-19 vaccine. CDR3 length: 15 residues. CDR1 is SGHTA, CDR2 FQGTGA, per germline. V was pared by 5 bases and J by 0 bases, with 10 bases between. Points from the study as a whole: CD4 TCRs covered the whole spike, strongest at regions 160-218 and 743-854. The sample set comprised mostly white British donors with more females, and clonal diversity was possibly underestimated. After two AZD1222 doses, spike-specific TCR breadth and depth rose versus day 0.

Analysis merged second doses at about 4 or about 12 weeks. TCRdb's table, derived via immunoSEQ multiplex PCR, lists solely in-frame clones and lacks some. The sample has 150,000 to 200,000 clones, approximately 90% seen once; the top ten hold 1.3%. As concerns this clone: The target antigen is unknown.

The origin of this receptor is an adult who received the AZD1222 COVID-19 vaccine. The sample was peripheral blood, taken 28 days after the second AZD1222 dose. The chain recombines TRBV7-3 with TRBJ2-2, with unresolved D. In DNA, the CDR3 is TGTGCCAGCAGCCCCACACACGCGAACACCGGGGAGCTGTTTTTT. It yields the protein CASSPTHANTGELFF.